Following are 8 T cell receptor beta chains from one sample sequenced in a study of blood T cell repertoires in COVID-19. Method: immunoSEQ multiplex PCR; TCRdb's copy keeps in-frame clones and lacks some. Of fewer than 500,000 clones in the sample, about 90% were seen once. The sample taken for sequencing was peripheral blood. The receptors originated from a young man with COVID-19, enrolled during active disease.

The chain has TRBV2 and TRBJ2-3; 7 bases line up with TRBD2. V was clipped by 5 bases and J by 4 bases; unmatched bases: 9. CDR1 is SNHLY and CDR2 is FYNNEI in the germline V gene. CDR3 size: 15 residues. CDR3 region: CASSPSGHEADTQYF. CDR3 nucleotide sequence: TGTGCCAGCAGTCCTAGCGGTCACGAAGCAGATACGCAGTATTTT. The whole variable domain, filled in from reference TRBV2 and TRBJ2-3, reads EPEVTQTPSHQVTQMGQEVILRCVPISNHLYFYWYRQILGQKVEFLVSFYNNEISEKSEIFDDQFSVERPDGSNFTLKIRSTKLEDSAMYFCASSPSGHEADTQYFGPGTRLTVL.

The CDR3 loop is CASSLVFLAGGKPQETQYF. CDR3 DNA: TGCGCCAGCAGCTTGGTGTTTCTAGCGGGAGGAAAACCCCAAGAGACCCAGTACTTC. The chain uses TRBV5-1 and TRBJ2-5; 11 bases match TRBD2. With 0 bases clipped from V and 1 base from J, the junction kept 11 bases outside the gene matches. This CDR3 is built from 19 residues. Germline V lookup: CDR1 SGHRS, CDR2 YFSETQ.

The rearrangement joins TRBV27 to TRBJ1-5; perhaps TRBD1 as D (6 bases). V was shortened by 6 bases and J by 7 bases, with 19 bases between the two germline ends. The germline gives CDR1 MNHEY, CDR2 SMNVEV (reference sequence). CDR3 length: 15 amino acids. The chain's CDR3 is CASRADRRLGQPQHF. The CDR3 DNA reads TGTGCCAGCAGGGCGGACAGAAGATTAGGCCAGCCCCAGCATTTT.

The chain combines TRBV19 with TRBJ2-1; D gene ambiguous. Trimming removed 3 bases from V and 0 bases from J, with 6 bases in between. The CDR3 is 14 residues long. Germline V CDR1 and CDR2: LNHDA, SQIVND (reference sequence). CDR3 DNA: TGTGCCAGTAGTATTGGGCTCTCCTACAATGAGCAGTTCTTC. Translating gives CASSIGLSYNEQFF.

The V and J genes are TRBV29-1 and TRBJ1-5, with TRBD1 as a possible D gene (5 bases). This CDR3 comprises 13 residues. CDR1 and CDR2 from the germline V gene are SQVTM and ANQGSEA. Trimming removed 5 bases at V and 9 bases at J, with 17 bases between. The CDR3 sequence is CSVSDTSGGPQHF. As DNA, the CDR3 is TGCAGCGTTTCGGACACGTCGGGAGGGCCCCAGCATTTT.

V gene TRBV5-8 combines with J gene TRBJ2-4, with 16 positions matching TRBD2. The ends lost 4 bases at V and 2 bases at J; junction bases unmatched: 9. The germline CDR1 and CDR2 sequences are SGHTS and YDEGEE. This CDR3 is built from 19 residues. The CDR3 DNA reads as TGTGCCAGCAGCATACCGGGACTAGCGGGAGGGCGGACCAAAAACATTCAGTACTTC. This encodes CASSIPGLAGGRTKNIQYF.

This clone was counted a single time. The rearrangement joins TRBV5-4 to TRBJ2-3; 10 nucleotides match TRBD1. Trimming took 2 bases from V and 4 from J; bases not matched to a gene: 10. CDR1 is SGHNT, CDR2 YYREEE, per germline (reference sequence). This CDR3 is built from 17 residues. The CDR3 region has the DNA TGTGCCAGCAGCTTAGAAGACCGGGACAGGGGAGCAGATACGCAGTATTTT. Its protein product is CASSLEDRDRGADTQYF.

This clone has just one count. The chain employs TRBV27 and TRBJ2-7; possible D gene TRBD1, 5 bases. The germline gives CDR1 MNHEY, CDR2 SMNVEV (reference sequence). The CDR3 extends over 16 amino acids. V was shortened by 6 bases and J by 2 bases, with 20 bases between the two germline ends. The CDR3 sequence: CASRFKGIGPAYEQYF. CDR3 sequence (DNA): TGTGCCAGCAGGTTCAAGGGGATAGGTCCGGCCTACGAGCAGTACTTC.